What follows are 26 T cell receptor beta chains derived from one specimen sequenced in a study of blood T cells in healthy people across ages. Primed by a sample-barcoded 5' primer and a J-beta primer mix, a second PCR proceeded for 7 to 11 cycles. TCRdb redid the calling of the 5' RACE reads with MiXCR, one entry per CDR3 protein. In the table there are 780,000 or so distinct CDR3 sequences, 20% to 25% of which are singletons. This sample also belongs to another study, concerning T cells of mothers and their children.

Sequenced input: blood. Source of these receptors: a boy younger than 18 in good health.

This clonotype was detected many times. The chain couples TRBV20-1 to TRBJ2-5, with TRBD1 matching over 7 bases. After removal of 1 base from V and 2 bases from J, the junction contained 4 bases not matched to a gene. The CDR3 consists of 14 residues. Germline values: CDR1 DFQATT, CDR2 SNEGSKA (reference sequence). CDR3 DNA sequence: TGCAGTGCTAGAGGGGACAGCCTACAAGAGACCCAGTACTTC. This gives the protein CSARGDSLQETQYF.

This clonotype was counted between two and nine times. J is TRBJ1-2 and V is TRBV6-5, with D maybe TRBD1 (6 bases). CDR1 and CDR2 from the germline V gene are MNHEY and SVGAGI. The ends were cut back, 7 bases at V and 5 bases at J, with 14 bases in the middle. The CDR3 has 13 amino acids. The CDR3 region has the DNA TGTGCCAGCACCTCGACAGGTCTATATGGCTACACCTTC. Translating gives CASTSTGLYGYTF.

This clonotype came up a few times. The chain recombines TRBV11-1 with TRBJ2-1, with TRBD2 matching over 12 bases. The germline V gene encodes CDR1 SGHAT and CDR2 FQDESV (reference sequence). The trim removed 3 bases at V and 0 bases at J, leaving 12 bases unmatched. CDR3 length: 20 residues. The CDR3 sequence is CASSFSSGLAGWSSYNEQFF. The CDR3 DNA reads TGTGCCAGCAGCTTCAGTAGTGGACTAGCGGGGTGGAGCTCCTACAATGAGCAGTTCTTC.

This clonotype was picked up a small number of times. The chain recombines TRBV4-3 with TRBJ1-4; D is uncertain. The CDR3 loop spans 17 amino acids. V was pared by 4 bases and J by 3 bases, with 18 bases between. Germline V CDR1 and CDR2: LGHNA, YSLEER. This CDR3 is CASSPGPTGSANEKLFF. The DNA of the CDR3 is TGCGCCAGCAGCCCGGGTCCGACCGGTTCGGCTAATGAAAAACTGTTTTTT.

The chain employs TRBV6-1 and TRBJ2-5; 7 nucleotides agree with TRBD1. V was pared by 3 bases and J by 1 base, with 5 bases of the junction left unmatched. The CDR3 sequence is 15 residues long. Germline lookup yields CDR1 MNHNS and CDR2 SASEGT. The CDR3 DNA follows: TGTGCCAGCAGTGATCCCGACAGGGCCCAAGAGACCCAGTACTTC. Encoded protein: CASSDPDRAQETQYF.

This chain connects TRBV20-1 to TRBJ2-3; D gene ambiguous. This CDR3 contains 15 residues. Germline CDR1 is DFQATT and CDR2 is SNEGSKA (reference sequence). Trimming took off 0 bases at V and 0 bases at J, with 10 bases between the two ends. This CDR3 is CSARDDPGSTDTQYF. The CDR3 nucleotides are TGCAGTGCTAGAGATGACCCCGGGAGCACAGATACGCAGTATTTT.

CDR3 in amino acids: CASSPRAGSLYEQYF. Here the CDR3 DNA reads TGTGCCAGCAGCCCGAGGGCGGGGAGCCTCTACGAGCAGTACTTC. The chain employs TRBV7-6 and TRBJ2-7, with a tentative D call TRBD2 (6 bases). The CDR3 has 15 amino acids. Per the germline V gene, CDR1 is SGHVS and CDR2 is FNYEAQ. Trimming removed 5 bases from V and 3 bases from J, with 17 bases in between.

The chain combines TRBV6-1 with TRBJ2-3; the match to TRBD2 covers 14 bases. Germline CDR1 MNHNS, CDR2 SASEGT. This CDR3 contains 17 residues. V shed 5 bases, J shed 2 bases, and the junction held 6 bases outside the gene matches. The CDR3: CASSLGLAGGNTDTQYF. As DNA, the CDR3 is TGTGCCAGCAGTCTAGGACTAGCGGGAGGTAACACAGATACGCAGTATTTT.

The chain joins TRBV7-9 to TRBJ2-5; D uncertain. CDR1 SEHNR and CDR2 FQNEAQ come from the germline V gene (reference sequence). The V end lost 1 base, the J end lost 1 base, and 13 bases lay between the germline ends. The CDR3 contains 16 residues. Here the CDR3 DNA reads TGTGCCAGCAGCTTAGGGCTGCGAGGCCTCCAAGAGACCCAGTACTTC. Its translation: CASSLGLRGLQETQYF.

The chain recombines TRBV21-1 with TRBJ1-1; TRBD1 is the table's D call and was not checked against the DNA. TRBV21-1 corresponds to a pseudogene. This CDR3 region has 17 residues. CDR3 sequence reads: CASSKPGRMIRNTEAFF. CDR3 DNA sequence: TGTGCCAGCAGCAAGCCCGGGCGGATGATCAGGAACACTGAAGCTTTCTTT.

Notes on this clonotype: A junction boundary mismatches the germline segment, possibly from a read error. The J gene is TRBJ2-3, the V gene TRBV18; 10 nucleotides agree with TRBD1. This CDR3 is 18 amino acids long. Germline V lookup: CDR1 KGHSH, CDR2 LQKENI. CDR3 DNA: TGTTCCAGCTCACCGATTCTGCAAATTGGACAGGGGGCAGATACGCAGTATTTT. It yields the protein CSSSPILQIGQGADTQYF.

This clonotype appeared a few times. The CDR3 loop reads CASSRGQGIGEQYF. CDR3 DNA sequence: TGTGCCAGCAGTAGGGGACAGGGGATAGGCGAGCAGTACTTC. V is TRBV6-5 and J is TRBJ2-5, with TRBD1 identical over 10 bases. The assigned J gene may be wrong: the sequence end matches TRBJ2-7 better. The CDR3 runs to 14 residues. Germline CDR1 reads MNHEY; CDR2 reads SVGAGI.

The J gene is TRBJ2-1, the V gene TRBV6-2 or TRBV6-3; D is perhaps TRBD2 (6 bases). The CDR3 is made up of 14 amino acids. Germline loops: CDR1 MNHEY, CDR2 SVGEGT. Trimming stripped 9 bases from V and 3 bases from J, with 15 bases between. The DNA of the CDR3 is TGTGCCAGTACCAAGGGACTTTTCTACAATGAGCAGTTCTTC. Its protein product is CASTKGLFYNEQFF.

The rearrangement uses TRBV6-6 and TRBJ2-7, with a tentative D call TRBD1 (5 bases). CDR1 and CDR2 from the germline V gene are MNHNY and SVGAGI (reference sequence). The CDR3 totals 14 residues. V was cut by 5 bases and J by 3 bases, with 14 bases left in between. The CDR3 reads CASSTVGANYEQYF. CDR3 bases: TGTGCCAGCAGTACCGTTGGGGCAAACTACGAGCAGTACTTC.

In this sample, this clonotype turned up a few times. The V and J genes are TRBV6-5 and TRBJ2-5, with D perhaps TRBD1 or TRBD2 (6 bases each). The DNA end favors TRBJ2-1, so the J call may be wrong. This CDR3 is 14 amino acids long. CDR1 MNHEY and CDR2 SVGAGI come from the germline V gene. CDR3 in DNA: TGTGCCAGCAGTTACACAGGGAGGTTCAATGAGCAGTTCTTC. This gives the protein CASSYTGRFNEQFF.

DNA for the CDR3: TGTGCCAGCAGCACGGGACAGGATGCTTTTGGAACCTACGAGCAGTACTTC. It yields the protein CASSTGQDAFGTYEQYF. This chain links TRBV21-1 with TRBJ2-5; the table's D call, TRBD1, was not checked against the DNA. The end of the DNA aligns better with TRBJ2-7, so the J call may be wrong. TRBV21-1 is labeled a pseudogene. The CDR3 sequence is 17 residues long.

This chain links TRBV20-1 with TRBJ2-7; D is unresolved. The CDR3 is made up of 14 amino acids. Germline CDR1 DFQATT, CDR2 SNEGSKA (reference sequence). The ends were cut back, 1 base at V and 4 bases at J, with 14 bases in the middle. The CDR3 reads CSARGTAKGYEQYF. Here the CDR3 DNA reads TGCAGTGCTAGAGGAACGGCCAAAGGGTACGAGCAGTACTTC.

The chain uses TRBV2 and TRBJ1-5; 7 nucleotides agree with TRBD1. The CDR3 contains 14 residues. Unmatched junction bases numbered 9, after V lost 6 bases and J lost 7 bases. Germline V gene data show CDR1 as SNHLY and CDR2 as FYNNEI. CDR3 DNA sequence: TGTGCCAGCAGCATAGACAGGGTGGGGCAGCCCCAGCATTTT. Translation gives CASSIDRVGQPQHF.

This clonotype has more than one count but fewer than ten. The V gene is TRBV6-2 or TRBV6-3, the J gene TRBJ2-5, with TRBD2 identical over 8 bases. The J call may be mistaken, given a closer DNA end match to TRBJ2-1. The CDR3 extends over 16 amino acids. From germline, CDR1 is MNHEY and CDR2 SVGEGT. CDR3 sequence reads: CASNEIGRGPFNEQFF. CDR3 bases: TGTGCCAGCAACGAAATCGGGAGGGGTCCTTTCAATGAGCAGTTCTTC.

The chain links TRBV27 to TRBJ2-7, with 7 bases lining up with TRBD2. V lost 6 bases and J lost 3; bases outside the gene matches: 5. This CDR3 is built from 13 residues. CDR1 MNHEY and CDR2 SMNVEV come from the germline V gene (reference sequence). The CDR3 reads CASRLASGYEQYF. In DNA, the CDR3 is TGTGCCAGCAGGTTGGCTAGCGGCTACGAGCAGTACTTC.

This clonotype appeared a few times. The chain couples TRBV28 to TRBJ2-7; a weak D match, TRBD2 (5 bases). Trimming removed 9 bases at V and 3 bases at J, with 15 bases between. Germline CDR1 reads MDHEN; CDR2 reads SYDVKM. The CDR3 sequence is 13 residues long. The CDR3 spells CASRPGRDYEQYF. CDR3 nucleotide sequence: TGTGCCAGTCGACCTGGACGGGACTACGAGCAGTACTTC.

The sample holds a few counts of this clonotype. The chain couples TRBV7-9 to TRBJ2-4, with no clear D. The CDR3 totals 16 residues. Trimming shortened V by 4 bases and J by 1 base, and 14 bases separated the two germline ends. The germline CDR1 and CDR2 sequences are SEHNR and FQNEAQ (reference sequence). CDR3 amino acids: CASSWTRNTAKNIQYF. The DNA for the CDR3 is TGTGCCAGCAGCTGGACCCGTAATACGGCCAAAAACATTCAGTACTTC.

This rearrangement joins TRBV19 to TRBJ2-3, with 13 bases aligning to TRBD2. CDR3 length equals 15 residues. V gave up 6 bases and J gave up 3 bases; unmatched junction bases: 3. From germline, CDR1 is LNHDA and CDR2 SQIVND (reference sequence). The CDR3 nucleotides read TGTGCCAGTAGGTGGACTAGCGGGAGTACAGATACGCAGTATTTT. It is translated as CASRWTSGSTDTQYF.

There are a few counts of this clonotype. This chain joins TRBV4-3 and TRBJ2-3, with D perhaps matching TRBD2 (6 bases). Trimming cost V 3 bases and J 1 base, with 14 bases left between them. Per germline, CDR1 LGHNA and CDR2 YSLEER. There are 16 residues in the CDR3. The CDR3 is CASSQALGGGTDTQYF. The CDR3, as DNA: TGCGCCAGCAGCCAGGCCCTGGGGGGAGGCACAGATACGCAGTATTTT.

The J gene is TRBJ1-2, the V gene TRBV20-1; no reliable D call. The CDR3 has 17 amino acids. The V end was cut by 3 bases, the J end by 0 bases, with 20 bases between. CDR1 is DFQATT and CDR2 is SNEGSKA in the germline V gene (reference sequence). The chain's CDR3 is CSARRTFLRGANYGYTF. CDR3 bases: TGCAGTGCTAGGCGAACTTTCTTGCGAGGAGCTAACTATGGCTACACCTTC.

The V gene is TRBV4-1, the J gene TRBJ2-5, with 9 bases aligning to TRBD1. Losses at the gene ends were 0 bases for V and 2 bases for J; bases not matched to a gene: 4. Per germline, CDR1 MGHRA and CDR2 YSYEKL. This CDR3 has 16 residues. The CDR3 spells CASSQEPGTGQETQYF. CDR3 DNA sequence: TGCGCCAGCAGCCAAGAGCCGGGGACAGGGCAAGAGACCCAGTACTTC.